This TCR beta chain was sequenced in a study of response to subunit inactivated influenza vaccine. TCRdb analysed the RT-PCR reads with MiXCR anew, one entry per CDR3 protein. The table records more than 500,000 distinct CDR3 sequences, about 11% of them present only once. In this sample, this clonotype turned up many times. These data were also reused for a study on T cells expressing NK-cell markers. That study adds: 5'RACE template switching with UMIs produced the TCR beta cDNA. An anti-gamma-delta TCR antibody restricted sorting to alpha-beta TCR T cells in several experiments.

Sequenced material: PBMCs from blood, taken on the day of vaccination. The receptor was isolated from a middle-aged man who received an inactivated influenza vaccine.

This CDR3 reads CASSQGQNDPEQYF. CDR3 DNA sequence: TGTGCCAGCAGCCAAGGTCAAAACGATCCCGAGCAGTACTTC. This chain connects TRBV4-2 to TRBJ2-7, with D unresolved. Trimming took off 1 base at V and 6 bases at J, with 13 bases between the two ends. Germline CDR1 reads LGHNA; CDR2 reads YNFKEQ. CDR3 length: 14 residues.